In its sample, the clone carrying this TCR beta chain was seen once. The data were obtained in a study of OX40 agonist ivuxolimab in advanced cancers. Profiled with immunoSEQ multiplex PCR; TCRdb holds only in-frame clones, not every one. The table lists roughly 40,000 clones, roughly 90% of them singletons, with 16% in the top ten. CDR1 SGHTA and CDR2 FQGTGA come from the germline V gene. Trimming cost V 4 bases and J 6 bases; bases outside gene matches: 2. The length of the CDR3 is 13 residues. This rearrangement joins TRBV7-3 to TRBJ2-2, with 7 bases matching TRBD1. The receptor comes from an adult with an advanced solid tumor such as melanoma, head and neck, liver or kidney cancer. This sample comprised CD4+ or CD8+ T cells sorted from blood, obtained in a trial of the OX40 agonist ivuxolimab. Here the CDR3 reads CASSYRGAGELFF. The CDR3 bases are TGTGCCAGCAGCTACAGGGGCGCCGGGGAGCTGTTTTTT.